This T cell receptor (beta chain) is drawn from a study of shared clonotypes between healthy human individuals. In the case of this clone: Antigen specificity is unknown.

There were no recent acute infections or vaccinations among the donors, who were healthy HIV-negative adults. Some clones are missing from TCRdb's copy, which holds only in-frame ones; the method was immunoSEQ multiplex PCR. The sample yields 2 million to 2.5 million clones, about nine tenths seen once. Study findings and constraints: Sequencing depth was a factor that was expected to affect clonotype sharing among donors.

This CDR3 contains 23 residues. Germline values: CDR1 KGHSH, CDR2 LQKENI. V lost 2 bases and J lost 3, with 34 bases in between. The sequenced sample was naive CD4+ T cells from PBMCs. Indicated subset: CD45RA+ positively selected. This sequence originates from a young man in good health. Some clones in this sample may be carry-over from other donors' samples. The genes are TRBV18 and TRBJ1-4; D gene ambiguous. The CDR3 loop is CASSPDTPWSGSETLLSNEKLFF. CDR3 bases: TGTGCCAGCTCACCAGATACGCCGTGGAGTGGCAGTGAGACCCTACTTTCTAATGAAAAACTGTTTTTT.